Listed below are T cell receptor beta chains from one sample, sequenced in a study of T cells after yellow fever vaccination. TCRdb ran MiXCR on the 5' RACE reads and lists one entry per CDR3 protein. Here the sample spans roughly 30,000 distinct CDR3 sequences, 8% to 11% being singletons. This material consisted of PBMCs, either bulk or a sorted T-cell subset (CD4+, CD8+, memory, or dextramer-sorted; not recorded which), taken approximately 15 days after the first yellow fever vaccination. The source of these receptors is a man aged 18 to 30 who received the YFV17D yellow fever vaccine. Each CDR3 is given with its conserved first and last residue. A D gene is named only where the DNA matches it firmly. For some rows the clone size is stated as once, few or many, or as a class when expanded; others skip it.

TRBV24-1	17	many	TRBJ1-6	TRBD1	CATSDLSGQGHNSPLHF	TGTGCCACCAGTGATTTGTCGGGACAGGGCCATAATTCACCCCTCCACTTT
TRBV18	15	many	TRBJ2-5	-	CASSPSDRRQETQYF	TGTGCCAGCTCACCCTCGGACAGACGACAAGAGACCCAGTACTTC
TRBV27	16	-	TRBJ1-2	TRBD1	CASSPGQGMTNYGYTF	TGTGCCAGCAGTCCGGGACAGGGAATGACTAACTATGGCTACACCTTC
TRBV4-3	16	many	TRBJ2-1	TRBD2	CASSQELAGEGNEQFF	TGCGCCAGCAGCCAAGAGCTAGCGGGGGAAGGCAATGAGCAGTTCTTC
TRBV12-3/TRBV12-4	15	many	TRBJ1-2	-	CASSPQVLGNYGYTF	TGTGCCAGCAGTCCCCAAGTGCTAGGGAACTATGGCTACACCTTC
TRBV18	14	many	TRBJ2-3	-	CASLLSPGTDTQYF	TGTGCCAGCCTACTCTCTCCTGGCACAGATACGCAGTATTTT
TRBV4-1	15	many	TRBJ1-6	-	CASSQEIGAASPLHF	TGCGCCAGCAGCCAAGAAATTGGGGCCGCATCACCCCTCCACTTT
TRBV20-1	15	many	TRBJ2-5	TRBD2	CSARLIGRDQETQYF	TGCAGTGCTAGGTTGATAGGGAGGGACCAAGAGACCCAGTACTTC
TRBV15	12	many	TRBJ1-1	-	CATSRDRGDAFF	TGTGCCACCAGCAGAGATAGGGGAGACGCTTTCTTT
TRBV5-5	15	many	TRBJ2-3	-	CASSLHGILTDTQYF	TGTGCCAGCAGCTTGCATGGCATCCTCACAGATACGCAGTATTTT
TRBV12-3/TRBV12-4	14	many	TRBJ2-3	-	CASSFASRTDTQYF	TGTGCCAGCAGTTTCGCCAGCCGCACAGATACGCAGTATTTT
TRBV9	14	many	TRBJ2-1	TRBD1	CASTTGLTYNEQFF	TGTGCCAGCACGACAGGGCTTACCTACAATGAGCAGTTCTTC
TRBV5-6	12	many	TRBJ2-7	-	CASSLEGYEQYF	TGTGCCAGCAGCTTGGAAGGGTACGAGCAGTACTTC
TRBV27	14	many	TRBJ1-1	-	CASSPWTVDVEAFF	TGTGCCAGCAGTCCCTGGACGGTGGACGTAGAGGCTTTCTTT
TRBV9	12	many	TRBJ2-5	-	CASSTPEETQYF	TGTGCCAGCAGCACGCCCGAAGAGACCCAGTACTTC
TRBV19	14	many	TRBJ2-7	TRBD2	CASRGLAGSYEQYF	TGTGCCAGTAGAGGACTAGCGGGATCCTACGAGCAGTACTTC
TRBV5-1	14	many	TRBJ2-3	TRBD1	CASSLGQPGDTQYF	TGCGCCAGCAGCCTGGGACAGCCGGGAGATACGCAGTATTTT
TRBV5-8	16	many	TRBJ1-4	-	CASSLGSAGLNEKLFF	TGTGCCAGCAGCCTGGGTTCGGCAGGCTTAAACGAAAAACTGTTTTTT
TRBV5-1	19	many	TRBJ2-1	TRBD2	CASSLAESGGDLSYNEQFF	TGCGCCAGCAGCTTGGCCGAAAGCGGGGGGGATTTATCCTACAATGAGCAGTTCTTC
TRBV6-2/TRBV6-3	14	many	TRBJ2-3	-	CASSYSTSTDTQYF	TGTGCCAGCAGTTACTCGACTAGCACAGATACGCAGTATTTT
TRBV6-5	11	many	TRBJ2-7	TRBD1	CATGQGAEQYF	TGTGCCACGGGACAGGGGGCCGAGCAGTACTTC
TRBV20-1	13	many	TRBJ2-7	-	CSARAQGFDEQYF	TGCAGTGCTAGAGCACAGGGTTTTGACGAGCAGTACTTC
TRBV6-5	13	many	TRBJ2-7	-	CATTGTGRYEQYF	TGTGCCACGACGGGTACAGGGCGCTACGAGCAGTACTTC
TRBV5-5	15	medium-sized	TRBJ2-1	TRBD2	CASSFLSGGINEQFF	TGTGCCAGCAGCTTTCTTAGCGGGGGGATCAATGAGCAGTTCTTC
TRBV7-2	15	many	TRBJ1-5	TRBD1	CASSLVIDRDQPQHF	TGTGCCAGCAGCTTAGTGATCGACAGGGATCAGCCCCAGCATTTT
TRBV5-1	15	-	TRBJ2-7	TRBD1	CASAAQAGGLYEQYF	TGCGCCAGCGCCGCTCAGGCAGGGGGTTTGTACGAGCAGTACTTC
TRBV18	12	many	TRBJ2-3	-	CASSPLLDTQYF	TGTGCCAGCTCACCTCTACTAGATACGCAGTATTTT
TRBV7-8	12	many	TRBJ1-2	-	CASSLDGGGYTF	TGTGCCAGCAGCTTAGACGGCGGGGGCTACACCTTC
TRBV11-3	14	many	TRBJ2-2	TRBD2	CASSPGGGTGELFF	TGTGCCAGCAGCCCCGGGGGGGGCACCGGGGAGCTGTTTTTT
TRBV5-4	11	few	TRBJ2-5	-	CAARVGIDQYF	TGTGCCGCGCGGGTCGGCATAGACCAGTACTTC
TRBV24-1	15	many	TRBJ2-3	-	CATSGPPSGTDTQYF	TGTGCCACCAGTGGCCCCCCATCGGGGACAGATACGCAGTATTTT
TRBV18	13	many	TRBJ2-5	-	CASSPAGKETQYF	TGTGCCAGCTCACCCGCGGGGAAAGAGACCCAGTACTTC
TRBV2	14	many	TRBJ2-7	TRBD2	CASSRTSGSYEQYF	TGTGCCAGCAGTCGGACTAGCGGTTCCTACGAGCAGTACTTC
TRBV12-3/TRBV12-4	13	many	TRBJ2-1	-	CASSPPGFDEQFF	TGTGCCAGCAGTCCCCCGGGCTTCGATGAGCAGTTCTTC
TRBV18	13	many	TRBJ2-3	-	CASSSTSTDTQYF	TGTGCCAGCTCATCAACTAGCACAGATACGCAGTATTTT
TRBV4-1	15	many	TRBJ2-2	-	CASSQDSGGAGELFF	TGCGCCAGCAGCCAAGACAGTGGTGGGGCCGGGGAGCTGTTTTTT
TRBV18	13	many	TRBJ1-1	-	CASSPNTGTEAFF	TGTGCCAGCTCACCGAATACAGGGACTGAAGCTTTCTTT
TRBV5-1	12	many	TRBJ2-7	TRBD2	CASSPLGGEQYF	TGCGCCAGCAGCCCCCTGGGGGGGGAGCAGTACTTC
TRBV18	13	many	TRBJ2-1	TRBD2	CASSPLAGDEQFF	TGTGCCAGCTCACCTTTGGCGGGGGATGAGCAGTTCTTC
TRBV28	16	few	TRBJ1-5	-	CASIQARGRWNQPQHF	TGTGCCAGCATTCAGGCGAGGGGACGTTGGAATCAGCCCCAGCATTTT
TRBV18	16	medium-sized	TRBJ2-3	TRBD1	CASSAQGADSTDTQYF	TGTGCCAGCTCAGCACAGGGGGCGGATAGCACAGATACGCAGTATTTT
TRBV11-2	13	many	TRBJ1-4	-	CASSSTSSEKLFF	TGTGCCAGCAGCTCCACGAGCTCAGAAAAACTGTTTTTT
TRBV7-9	14	many	TRBJ1-4	-	CASSSWDGSEKLFF	TGTGCCAGCAGCTCCTGGGACGGATCAGAAAAACTGTTTTTT
TRBV18	12	many	TRBJ2-5	-	CASSHPLETQYF	TGTGCCAGCTCACACCCCCTAGAGACCCAGTACTTC
TRBV4-2	18	many	TRBJ2-2	-	CASSQESYASLNTGELFF	TGTGCCAGCAGCCAAGAGTCATATGCGTCCCTGAACACCGGGGAGCTGTTTTTT
TRBV27	13	many	TRBJ2-7	-	CASSLASGYEQYF	TGTGCCAGCAGTTTAGCCTCGGGCTACGAGCAGTACTTC